The 30 T cell receptor beta chains below all came from one sample that was sequenced in a study of monozygotic twins with inflammatory bowel disease. TCRdb reprocessed the 5' RACE reads and keeps a single row for each CDR3 protein, giving no DNA. The sample data list around 380,000 distinct CDR3 sequences. The specimen was blood. The receptors come from a human donor with ulcerative colitis or Crohn's disease, or a healthy co-twin of an affected twin (not recorded which).

J is TRBJ2-3 and V is TRBV29-1; with no DNA, the TCRdb D assignment of TRBD1 cannot be verified. The CDR3 is made up of 16 amino acids. Germline V gene data show CDR1 as SQVTM and CDR2 as ANQGSEA. The CDR3 reads CSVKPPGQGALDTQYF.

The rearrangement joins TRBV5-1 to TRBJ2-3; the D gene TCRdb calls, TRBD2, cannot be checked with no DNA. This CDR3 is 13 amino acids long. Germline V lookup: CDR1 SGHRS, CDR2 YFSETQ. CDR3 sequence: CASRTSGTDTQYF.

The rearrangement uses TRBV7-6 and TRBJ2-3; there is no DNA to check the TCRdb D call of TRBD2. CDR1 is SGHVS and CDR2 is FNYEAQ in the germline V gene. The CDR3 loop spans 17 amino acids. CDR3 region: CASSPVWSAGATDTQYF.

This chain links TRBV14 with TRBJ2-3. Germline lookup yields CDR1 SGHDN and CDR2 FVKESK. CDR3 length: 13 amino acids. CDR3 amino acids: CASSQWSADTQYF.

The V and J genes are TRBV25-1 and TRBJ1-1. Germline CDR1 MGHDK, CDR2 SYGVNS. The CDR3 is 16 residues long. The CDR3 here is CASSAPTGVGNTEAFF.

This chain connects TRBV6-1 to TRBJ2-5; with no DNA, the TCRdb D assignment of TRBD1 cannot be verified. Germline CDR1 reads MNHNS; CDR2 reads SASEGT. The CDR3 extends over 15 amino acids. The CDR3 protein is CASSSPWGREETQYF.

The chain links TRBV6-4 to TRBJ2-1; TCRdb proposes TRBD2, but this gene call is untestable without DNA. There are 14 residues in the CDR3. CDR1 is MRHNA, CDR2 SNTAGT, per germline. CDR3 protein: CASSDSKLAGEQFF.

The V gene is TRBV19, the J gene TRBJ1-5; the D call from TCRdb, TRBD1, cannot be confirmed without DNA. Germline V CDR1 and CDR2: LNHDA, SQIVND (reference sequence). The CDR3 covers 15 residues. The CDR3: CASSIREGGSQPQHF.

The V gene is TRBV5-1, the J gene TRBJ2-7; checking the TCRdb D call of TRBD1 is not possible without DNA. The CDR3 has 14 amino acids. Per germline, CDR1 SGHRS and CDR2 YFSETQ. The CDR3 loop is CASSFTGQTYEQYF.

The chain recombines TRBV5-1 with TRBJ2-2. CDR1 SGHRS and CDR2 YFSETQ come from the germline V gene. This CDR3 has 17 residues. The CDR3 loop reads CASSFGLAASNTGELFF.

The chain uses TRBV5-1 and TRBJ2-5; absent DNA, TCRdb's TRBD2 call cannot be checked. Germline values: CDR1 SGHRS, CDR2 YFSETQ. This CDR3 comprises 16 residues. CDR3 region: CASSLWAGLDDWTQYF.

The chain recombines TRBV5-1 with TRBJ1-4; TCRdb picks TRBD1, but there is no DNA to check that call. The CDR3 spans 14 residues. Germline-derived CDR1 and CDR2 are SGHRS and YFSETQ. This CDR3 is CASNPGQGNEKLFF.

CDR3 residues: CASSQQGLDTGELFF. The genes are TRBV5-1 and TRBJ2-2; TCRdb reports TRBD1, a call that lacks DNA to check it against. The CDR3 sequence is 15 residues long. Germline-derived CDR1 and CDR2 are SGHRS and YFSETQ.

The chain couples TRBV5-1 to TRBJ2-5; checking the TCRdb D call of TRBD2 is not possible without DNA. CDR3 length equals 15 residues. From germline, CDR1 is SGHRS and CDR2 YFSETQ. The CDR3 loop is CASSLATSGRETQYF.

The gene calls are TRBV9 and TRBJ1-4; TCRdb's D call of TRBD1 is untestable without DNA. The CDR3 runs 16 residues. The germline V gene encodes CDR1 SGDLS and CDR2 YYNGEE. CDR3 sequence: CASSPRWTATNEKLFF.

The rearrangement uses TRBV30 and TRBJ2-3; TCRdb's D call, TRBD2, is unchecked because there is no DNA. Germline V CDR1 and CDR2: GTSNPN, SVGIG (reference sequence). The CDR3 consists of 16 residues. The CDR3 sequence: CAWSSWDSGPTDTQYF.

The J gene is TRBJ2-7, the V gene TRBV14. Germline-derived CDR1 and CDR2 are SGHDN and FVKESK. The CDR3 consists of 13 residues. The CDR3 reads CASSRDAVGEQYF.

This chain joins TRBV12-3 or TRBV12-4 and TRBJ2-3. The CDR3 is 14 residues long. The CDR3 loop reads CASSFNPLPDTQYF.

The rearrangement uses TRBV4-2 and TRBJ2-7; checking the TCRdb D call of TRBD1 is not possible without DNA. Germline V gene data show CDR1 as LGHNA and CDR2 as YNFKEQ. The CDR3 loop spans 15 amino acids. CDR3 loop: CASSQPGQNSYEQYF.

The chain is built from TRBV5-1 and TRBJ1-1. There are 13 residues in the CDR3. In germline, CDR1 is SGHRS, CDR2 YFSETQ. CDR3 sequence: CASCGSGNTEAFF.

The chain recombines TRBV7-9 with TRBJ1-6; TCRdb reports TRBD1, a call that lacks DNA to check it against. The CDR3 is 15 amino acids. Germline V gene sequence: CDR1 SEHNR, CDR2 FQNEAQ (reference sequence). The CDR3 sequence is CASSEPTGAGSPLHF.

The CDR3: CASSPEPGREKKRYYEQYF. V gene TRBV6-1 combines with J gene TRBJ2-7; absent DNA, TCRdb's TRBD1 call cannot be checked. Per germline, CDR1 MNHNS and CDR2 SASEGT. This CDR3 has 19 amino acids.

The chain combines TRBV5-6 with TRBJ1-5. This CDR3 comprises 15 residues. Germline CDR1 SGHDT, CDR2 YYEEEE. The CDR3 here is CASSLGWQPNQPQHF.

The chain recombines TRBV5-1 with TRBJ2-7; the TCRdb D gene call, TRBD1, has no DNA to confirm it. Germline CDR1 reads SGHRS; CDR2 reads YFSETQ. This CDR3 is 14 amino acids long. This CDR3 reads CASSLQGDDYEQYF.

The V call is TRBV15, the J call TRBJ1-1; TCRdb's assignment of TRBD1 cannot be checked, as there is no DNA. There are 15 residues in the CDR3. Germline assignment: CDR1 LNHNV and CDR2 YYDKDF (reference sequence). CDR3 loop: CATSRRRQGGTEAFF. The entire variable domain, with the rest obtained from reference TRBV15 and TRBJ1-1, is as follows: DAMVIQNPRYQVTQFGKPVTLSCSQTLNHNVMYWYQQKSSQAPKLLFHYYDKDFNNEADTPDNFQSRRPNTSFCFLDIRSPGLGDTAMYLCATSRRRQGGTEAFFGQGTRLTVV.

The V and J genes are TRBV20-1 and TRBJ2-7. The CDR3 loop spans 12 amino acids. The V gene's germline CDR1 is DFQATT and CDR2 SNEGSKA (reference sequence). The CDR3 here is CSASPETYEQYF.

This sequence joins TRBV6-6 and TRBJ1-1; no DNA is available, so the TRBD1 call from TCRdb remains unchecked. Germline CDR1 reads MNHNY; CDR2 reads SVGAGI (reference sequence). The CDR3 loop spans 14 amino acids. CDR3 loop: CASSRGMGALRAFF.

CDR3 loop: CAWSKGGMADTQYF. The J gene is TRBJ2-3, the V gene TRBV30; as DNA is missing, the TRBD2 call by TCRdb cannot be tested. Germline-derived CDR1 and CDR2 are GTSNPN and SVGIG (reference sequence). This CDR3 contains 14 residues.

The chain has TRBV5-1 and TRBJ1-2; the D call from TCRdb, TRBD1, cannot be confirmed without DNA. The CDR3 consists of 13 residues. Per germline, CDR1 SGHRS and CDR2 YFSETQ. The CDR3 here is CASSIGQVYGYTF.

The chain couples TRBV3-1 to TRBJ2-7; TCRdb's D call, TRBD1, is unchecked because there is no DNA. This CDR3 region has 11 residues. The germline V gene encodes CDR1 LGHDT and CDR2 YNNKEL (reference sequence). The CDR3 protein is CASSQAGGRYF.